This passage covers 16 T cell receptor beta chains from one sample sequenced in a study of vaccination and CD4 T cells after COVID-19. Regarding treatment: approximately 10-day PBMC culture with coronavirus spike peptide pools or control peptides (ViraFEST assay). With the Oncomine TCR Beta short-read assay, DNA from cultured CD4+ T cells was sequenced. TCRdb re-called the PCR reads through MiXCR, storing one row per CDR3 protein. The sample lists roughly 14,000 distinct CDR3 sequences, about two fifths occurring once. Their specific antigens are unknown. Input material: CD4+ T cells from blood, cultured in vitro. These receptors all stem from a human donor who had recovered from COVID-19.

This clonotype was seen more than once but under ten times. The gene calls are TRBV10-3 and TRBJ1-2; maybe TRBD1 (6 bases). This CDR3 is 14 amino acids long. Germline V gene lookup returns CDR1 ENHRY and CDR2 SYGVKD. V was shortened by 6 bases and J by 0 bases, with 11 bases between the two germline ends. The CDR3, as DNA: TGTGCCATCAGCGACAGGAGAGCTAACTATGGCTACACCTTC. Translation gives CAISDRRANYGYTF.

This chain links TRBV5-5 with TRBJ1-1; TRBD1 agrees at 11 bases. This CDR3 is 17 amino acids long. Germline V lookup: CDR1 SGHKS, CDR2 YYEKEE (reference sequence). V dropped 0 bases and J dropped 0; count of bases not matched to a gene: 4. The CDR3 bases are TGTGCCAGCAGCTTGGGGGGACAGGGGGTCTTGAACACTGAAGCTTTCTTT. The encoded protein is CASSLGGQGVLNTEAFF.

This clonotype was observed a few times. V and J are TRBV27 and TRBJ2-3; D is unresolved. CDR3 length: 12 amino acids. V was pared by 0 bases and J by 7 bases, with 5 bases between. CDR1 and CDR2 from the germline V gene are MNHEY and SMNVEV (reference sequence). CDR3 residues: CASSLSGYTQYF. The CDR3 region has the DNA TGTGCCAGCAGTTTATCGGGGTATACGCAGTATTTT.

This clonotype came up a few times. V and J are TRBV25-1 and TRBJ1-1, with TRBD1 identical over 8 bases. The CDR3 is 15 residues long. Looked up from germline, CDR1 is MGHDK and CDR2 is SYGVNS. The V gene end was trimmed by 3 bases and the J gene end by 10 bases; junction bases not matched to a gene: 13. The CDR3 DNA is TGTGCCAGCAGTGACCTCTCGGGACAGGCCAAGAGAGCTTTCTTT. It yields the protein CASSDLSGQAKRAFF.

This clonotype came up a few times. V and J are TRBV7-2 and TRBJ1-2, with TRBD1 matching 8 bases. From germline, CDR1 is SGHTA and CDR2 FQGNSA. With 5 bases clipped from V and 7 bases from J, the junction kept 9 bases outside the gene matches. This CDR3 is built from 14 residues. The CDR3 protein is CASSRNQGAGGYTF. DNA for the CDR3: TGTGCCAGCAGCCGAAACCAGGGGGCTGGTGGCTACACCTTC.

This clonotype was counted a few times. This chain uses TRBV20-1 with TRBJ1-4; maybe TRBD1 (5 bases). The CDR3 sequence is 14 residues long. Germline CDR1 reads DFQATT; CDR2 reads SNEGSKA (reference sequence). Trimming removed 6 bases at V and 12 bases at J, with 23 bases between. CDR3 in DNA: TGCAGTGCGCCGATACCGGGACGCCTAGGGGAACTGTTTTTT. Translated: CSAPIPGRLGELFF.

The count of this clonotype is one. This rearrangement joins TRBV19 to TRBJ1-5; D is possibly TRBD1 (6 bases). With 1 base removed from V and 2 bases from J, the gap between germline ends came to 9 bases. This CDR3 region has 15 residues. From germline, CDR1 is LNHDA and CDR2 SQIVND (reference sequence). This CDR3 is CASSIVGTRNQPQHF. Written as DNA, the CDR3 is TGTGCCAGTAGTATAGTCGGGACACGCAATCAGCCCCAGCATTTT.

The table lists this clonotype with a few counts. The gene calls are TRBV11-2 and TRBJ1-1; D perhaps matches TRBD1 (5 bases). Germline values: CDR1 SGHAT, CDR2 FQNNGV. Deletions cut 3 bases from V and 1 base from J, with 6 bases between. The CDR3 covers 13 residues. CDR3 region: CASSFQGNTEAFF. The CDR3 region has the DNA TGTGCCAGCAGCTTTCAGGGGAACACTGAAGCTTTCTTT.

The J gene is TRBJ2-5, the V gene TRBV7-6; 7 nucleotides line up with TRBD2. V trimming: 7 bases; J trimming: 5 bases; junction bases outside the gene matches: 7. This CDR3 region has 13 residues. The germline CDR1 and CDR2 sequences are SGHVS and FNYEAQ. This chain's CDR3 is CASTRGGMETQYF. In DNA, the CDR3 is TGTGCCAGCACTCGGGGAGGGATGGAGACCCAGTACTTC.

This sequence joins TRBV5-6 and TRBJ1-3; D may be TRBD1 (5 bases). The CDR3 is 15 residues long. The germline gives CDR1 SGHDT, CDR2 YYEEEE. V was trimmed by 3 bases and J by 0 bases, leaving 10 bases between them. The CDR3 here is CASSSRGHSGNTIYF. CDR3 in DNA: TGTGCCAGCAGCTCTAGAGGACACTCTGGAAACACCATATATTTT.

CDR3 amino acids: CASSLSGLVGYEQYF. The CDR3 DNA sequence: TGTGCCAGCAGTTTATCGGGACTAGTTGGCTACGAGCAGTACTTC. This chain connects TRBV12-3 or TRBV12-4 to TRBJ2-7, with 8 nucleotides matching TRBD2. CDR3 length equals 15 residues. After removal of 2 bases from V and 3 bases from J, the junction contained 6 bases not matched to a gene.

The chain uses TRBV7-8 and TRBJ1-2; D gene uncertain. V lost 2 bases to trimming and J lost 0 bases, with 13 bases between them. Germline values: CDR1 SGHVS, CDR2 FQNEAQ. The CDR3 covers 16 residues. Here the CDR3 reads CASSLLNPGTNYGYTF. The CDR3 nucleotides are TGTGCCAGCAGCTTACTCAACCCGGGAACTAACTATGGCTACACCTTC. Complete variable domain (other parts from reference TRBV7-8 and TRBJ1-2): GAGVSQSPRYKVAKRGQDVALRCDPISGHVSLFWYQQALGQGPEFLTYFQNEAQLDKSGLPSDRFFAERPEGSVSTLKIQRTQQEDSAVYLCASSLLNPGTNYGYTFGSGTRLTVV.

V is TRBV10-1 and J is TRBJ1-2; TRBD1 matches at 7 bases. V lost 4 bases, J lost 2 bases, and 1 base stayed unmatched. This CDR3 has 13 residues. Germline CDR1 reads WNHNN; CDR2 reads SYGVQD (reference sequence). CDR3 bases: TGCGCCAGCAGTGCGGACAGGAACTATGGCTACACCTTC. Translation: CASSADRNYGYTF.

This clonotype turned up a few times. V is TRBV30 and J is TRBJ2-5; 8 nucleotides agree with TRBD2. The V gene end was trimmed by 0 bases and the J gene end by 6 bases; junction bases not matched to a gene: 6. Germline values: CDR1 GTSNPN, CDR2 SVGIG (reference sequence). CDR3 length: 14 amino acids. In DNA, the CDR3 is TGTGCCTGGAGTGTGACTAGCGTGGGAAAGACCCAGTACTTC. Amino acid sequence: CAWSVTSVGKTQYF.

With respect to this clonotype: The CDR3 carries no conserved terminal phenylalanine or tryptophan, so it likely arises from a read error. V usage is TRBV6-1 and J usage is TRBJ2-7; the D call may be TRBD1 or TRBD2 (5 bases each). The germline CDR1 and CDR2 sequences are MNHNS and SASEGT. The CDR3 sequence is 14 residues long. Deletions cut 5 bases from V and 2 bases from J, with 13 bases between. The CDR3 region is CASSRDGGTYEQYS. The DNA of the CDR3 is TGTGCCAGCAGTCGGGACGGTGGAACCTACGAGCAGTACTCC.

The chain combines TRBV11-2 with TRBJ2-7, with a weak D call TRBD1 (5 bases). V shed 7 bases and J shed 3 bases, with 13 bases lying between them. CDR1 and CDR2 (germline): SGHAT, FQNNGV. The CDR3 has 13 amino acids. The CDR3 spells CASKSNRGYEQYF. The DNA of the CDR3 is TGTGCCAGCAAATCAAATAGGGGCTACGAGCAGTACTTC.